Detailed here is one T cell receptor beta chain. Its specificity is unknown. This specimen comes from a study of response to subunit inactivated influenza vaccine. General study results and limits: After each seasonal influenza vaccination, few new T cells are recruited, the authors suggested.

TCRdb called the RT-PCR reads again in MiXCR, with one record for every CDR3 protein. The sample gives a few hundred thousand distinct CDR3 sequences, 12% to 15% of which show up once; approximately 10% is in the top ten. The receptor comes from a man aged 50 to 60 who received an inactivated influenza vaccine. The sequencing used PBMCs from blood, collected 11 to 12 days after vaccination.

CDR3 DNA sequence: TGTGCCAGCAGCTTGCCCTACCTCGACAGGCTAACCCTCCATGGCTACACCTTC. Amino acids: CASSLPYLDRLTLHGYTF. The chain employs TRBV7-4 and TRBJ1-2, with D perhaps matching TRBD1 (6 bases). Trimming pared 3 bases from V and 6 bases from J, leaving 26 bases between. Germline loops: CDR1 SGHVT, CDR2 SQSDAQ. There are 18 residues in the CDR3. The full variable domain, completed using reference TRBV7-4 and TRBJ1-2, is GAGVSQSPRYKVAKRGRDVALRCDSISGHVTLYWYRQTLGQGSEVLTYSQSDAQRDKSGRPSGRFSAERPERSVSTLKIQRTEQGDSAVYLCASSLPYLDRLTLHGYTFGSGTRLTVV.